This T cell receptor (beta chain) was sequenced during a study of cytomegalovirus exposure and HLA in healthy donors. Findings and caveats of the study: There were some V segments, including TRBV6-2 and TRBV6-3, excluded as indistinguishable. Presence/absence analyses assumed roughly uniform sequencing depth across donors, which may not hold.

The ends were cut back, 3 bases at V and 2 bases at J, with 9 bases in the middle. The germline gives CDR1 MDHEN, CDR2 SYDVKM. The CDR3 runs to 14 residues. With respect to this clone: Its matching antigen is unknown.

This PCR relied on a set of 60 Vbeta primers and 13 Jbeta primers. Method: immunoSEQ multiplex PCR; TCRdb's copy keeps in-frame clones and lacks some. The data show around 90,000 clones, 62% seen once. The sequencing input was PBMCs. The receptor comes from a woman in her thirties in good health and CMV-seropositive. The rearrangement links TRBV28 to TRBJ2-3, with D perhaps TRBD2 (5 bases). For the CDR3, the DNA is TGTGCCAGCAGTTTTACGGGGAACACAGATACGCAGTATTTT. Translating gives CASSFTGNTDTQYF.